This T cell receptor beta chain was sequenced during a study of tumor and adjacent non-tumor tissue in lung cancer. General observations from the study: TCR diversity was significantly greater in tumor than normal lung tissue. Tumor TCR diversity, when higher, was linked to shorter survival.

A modified ARM-PCR protocol with three rounds of nested PCR amplified TCRbeta. Via MiXCR, TCRdb re-called the multiplex PCR reads, giving one row per CDR3 protein. The sample lists 40,000 to 45,000 distinct CDR3 sequences; roughly 62% were seen once. RNA was extracted from bulk tissue without any cell sorting. Distant lung tissue was collected more than 3 cm away from the tumor edge. Newly diagnosed lung cancer patients had thoracic surgery in China, August–late 2014, without prior chemotherapy. Germline V gene lookup returns CDR1 MDHEN and CDR2 SYDVKM. V was shortened by 6 bases and J by 0 bases, with 7 bases between the two germline ends. The CDR3 contains 13 residues. This clonotype was counted only a few times. Its specificity is not known.

The TCR comes from a woman in her thirties or forties with non-small cell lung cancer. The specimen was distant non-tumor lung tissue. The rearrangement uses TRBV28 and TRBJ2-3; D is ambiguous. The CDR3 sequence: CASSVTSTDTQYF. In DNA form, the CDR3 reads TGTGCCAGCAGCGTTACTAGCACAGATACGCAGTATTTT.